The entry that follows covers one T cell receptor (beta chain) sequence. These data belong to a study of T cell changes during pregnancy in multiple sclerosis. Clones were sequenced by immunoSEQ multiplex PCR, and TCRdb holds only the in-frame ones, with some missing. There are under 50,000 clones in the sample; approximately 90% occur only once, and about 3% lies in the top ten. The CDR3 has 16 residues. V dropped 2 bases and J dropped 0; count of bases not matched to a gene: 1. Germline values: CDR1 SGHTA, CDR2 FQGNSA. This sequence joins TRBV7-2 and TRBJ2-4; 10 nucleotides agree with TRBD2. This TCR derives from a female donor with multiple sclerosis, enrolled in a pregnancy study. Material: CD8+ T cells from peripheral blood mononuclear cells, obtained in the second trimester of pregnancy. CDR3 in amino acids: CASSLKRGGAKNIQYF. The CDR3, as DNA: TGTGCCAGCAGCTTAAAGCGGGGGGGAGCCAAAAACATTCAGTACTTC.